This paragraph reports one TCR beta chain. Losses at the gene ends were 4 bases for V and 4 bases for J; bases not matched to a gene: 7. The germline gives CDR1 SGHDT, CDR2 YYEEEE. This CDR3 is 15 amino acids long. These data come from a study of Ad26.COV2.S vaccination and SARS-CoV-2 variants. Repertoires were generated with immunoSEQ multiplex PCR, while TCRdb's copy carries only in-frame clones and drops some. The repertoire includes a few hundred thousand clones, around 90% of them detected once, and 9% to 15% sits in the top ten. Treatment of the sample: over 15 received Ad26.COV2.S at low or high dose, single or two shots; 5 received placebo; per-sample allocation not given. The samples were gathered on day 63 after the first injection of vaccine or placebo.

The sequence was collected from a person between 18 and 59 years old who received the Ad26.COV2.S COVID-19 vaccine or a placebo. The chain is built from TRBV5-6 and TRBJ2-1; TRBD2 aligns across 8 bases. The material sequenced was peripheral blood, taken in a trial of Ad26.COV2.S vaccine versus placebo. CDR3 sequence reads: CASSPLAGSYNEQFF. CDR3 coding DNA: TGTGCCAGCAGCCCTCTAGCGGGTAGTTACAATGAGCAGTTCTTC.